The present TCR beta chain was sequenced within a study of T cell responses to AZD1222 COVID-19 vaccine. Using immunoSEQ multiplex PCR, the repertoire was profiled, and TCRdb retains in-frame clones only, with some absent. The sample includes some 120,000 clones, 80% to 90% seen only once; the top ten take 9% to 9.5%. This CDR3 has 16 amino acids. Germline V CDR1 and CDR2: SEHNR, FQNEAQ (reference sequence). Germline trimming cut 4 bases from V and 3 bases from J; bases unmatched to any gene: 8. The specimen was peripheral blood, collected on day 0 of AZD1222 vaccination. The sequence was obtained from an adult in good health. This chain connects TRBV7-9 to TRBJ1-2; TRBD1 matches at 10 bases. The CDR3 DNA is TGTGCCAGCAGCTCTCCGGGACAGGGGAAGGACTATGGCTACACCTTC. This codes for CASSSPGQGKDYGYTF.